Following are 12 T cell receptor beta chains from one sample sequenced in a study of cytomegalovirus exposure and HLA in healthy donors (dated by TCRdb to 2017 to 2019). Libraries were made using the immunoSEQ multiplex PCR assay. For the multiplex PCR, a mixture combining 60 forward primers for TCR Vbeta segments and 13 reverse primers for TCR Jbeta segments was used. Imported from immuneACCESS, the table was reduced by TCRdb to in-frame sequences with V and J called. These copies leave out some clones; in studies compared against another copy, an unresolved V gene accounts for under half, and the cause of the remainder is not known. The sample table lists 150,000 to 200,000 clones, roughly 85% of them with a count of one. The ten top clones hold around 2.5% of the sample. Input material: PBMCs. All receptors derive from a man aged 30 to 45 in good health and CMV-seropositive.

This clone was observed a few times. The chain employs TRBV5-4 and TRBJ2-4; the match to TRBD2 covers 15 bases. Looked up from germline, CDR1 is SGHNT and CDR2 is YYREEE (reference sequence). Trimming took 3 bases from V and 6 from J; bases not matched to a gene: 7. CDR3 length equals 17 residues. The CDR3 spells CASSSGLAGGVGNIQYF. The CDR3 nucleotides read TGTGCCAGCAGCTCAGGACTAGCGGGAGGGGTAGGAAACATTCAGTACTTC.

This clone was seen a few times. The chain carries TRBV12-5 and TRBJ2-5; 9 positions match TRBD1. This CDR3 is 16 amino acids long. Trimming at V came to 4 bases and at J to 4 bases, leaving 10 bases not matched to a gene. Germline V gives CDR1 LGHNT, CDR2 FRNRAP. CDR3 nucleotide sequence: TGTGCTAGTGGTTCGCACAGGGGGCGGGAACGAGAGACCCAGTACTTC. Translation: CASGSHRGRERETQYF.

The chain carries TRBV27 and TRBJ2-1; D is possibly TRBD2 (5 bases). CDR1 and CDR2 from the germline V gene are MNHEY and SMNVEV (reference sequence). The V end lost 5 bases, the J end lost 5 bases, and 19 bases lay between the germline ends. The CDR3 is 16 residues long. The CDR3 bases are TGTGCCAGCAGTCCCCTAGACTGGGAGCGAGACAATGAGCAGTTCTTC. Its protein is CASSPLDWERDNEQFF.

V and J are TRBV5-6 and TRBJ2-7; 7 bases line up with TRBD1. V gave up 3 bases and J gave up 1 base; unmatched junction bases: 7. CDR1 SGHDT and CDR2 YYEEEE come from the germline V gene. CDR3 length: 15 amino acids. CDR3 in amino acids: CASSSLRDSSYEQYF. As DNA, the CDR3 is TGTGCCAGCAGCTCGCTCCGGGACAGTTCCTACGAGCAGTACTTC. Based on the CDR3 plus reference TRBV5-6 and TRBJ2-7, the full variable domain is DAGVTQSPTHLIKTRGQQVTLRCSPKSGHDTVSWYQQALGQGPQFIFQYYEEEERQRGNFPDRFSGHQFPNYSSELNVNALLLGDSALYLCASSSLRDSSYEQYFGPGTRLTVT.

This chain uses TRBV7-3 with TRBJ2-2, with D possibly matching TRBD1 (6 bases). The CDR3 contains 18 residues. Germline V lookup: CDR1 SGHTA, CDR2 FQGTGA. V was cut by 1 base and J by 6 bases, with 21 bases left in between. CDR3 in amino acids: CASSLMPNRDRFAGELFF. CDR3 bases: TGTGCCAGCAGCTTAATGCCCAACAGGGATCGGTTTGCCGGGGAGCTGTTTTTT.

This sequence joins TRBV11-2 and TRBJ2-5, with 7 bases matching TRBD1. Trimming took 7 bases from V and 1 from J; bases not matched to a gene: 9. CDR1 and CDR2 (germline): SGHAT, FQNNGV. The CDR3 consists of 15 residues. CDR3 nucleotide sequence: TGTGCCAGCACCTTCGGGAACAGGGGCCAAGAGACCCAGTACTTC. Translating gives CASTFGNRGQETQYF. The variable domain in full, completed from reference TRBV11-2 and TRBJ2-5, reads EAGVAQSPRYKIIEKRQSVAFWCNPISGHATLYWYQQILGQGPKLLIQFQNNGVVDDSQLPKDRFSAERLKGVDSTLKIQPAKLEDSAVYLCASTFGNRGQETQYFGPGTRLLVL.

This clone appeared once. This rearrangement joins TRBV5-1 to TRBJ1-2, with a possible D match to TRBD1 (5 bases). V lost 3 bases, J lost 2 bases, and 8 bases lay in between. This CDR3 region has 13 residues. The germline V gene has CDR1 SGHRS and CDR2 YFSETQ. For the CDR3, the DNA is TGCGCCAGCAGCTGGACAACCAACTATGGCTACACCTTC. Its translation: CASSWTTNYGYTF.

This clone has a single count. The CDR3: CASSLAGSSGPYNEQFF. The CDR3 DNA is TGCGCCAGCAGCTTGGCGGGATCTAGCGGCCCCTACAATGAGCAGTTCTTC. The rearrangement joins TRBV5-1 to TRBJ2-1, with 7 bases identical to TRBD2. The trim removed 0 bases at V and 2 bases at J, leaving 8 bases unmatched. Per germline, CDR1 SGHRS and CDR2 YFSETQ. The CDR3 is 17 amino acids.

Written as DNA, the CDR3 is TGTGCCAGCAGCTTAGGGGGCCTTGTTGGTGGCGATGAGCAGTTCTTC. Residues: CASSLGGLVGGDEQFF. The rearrangement joins TRBV11-2 to TRBJ2-1, with D possibly being TRBD1 (5 bases). Germline-derived CDR1 and CDR2 are SGHAT and FQNNGV. V shed 1 base and J shed 8 bases, with 18 bases lying between them. The CDR3 spans 16 residues. The full variable domain, with the rest looked up from reference TRBV11-2 and TRBJ2-1, is EAGVAQSPRYKIIEKRQSVAFWCNPISGHATLYWYQQILGQGPKLLIQFQNNGVVDDSQLPKDRFSAERLKGVDSTLKIQPAKLEDSAVYLCASSLGGLVGGDEQFFGPGTRLTVL.

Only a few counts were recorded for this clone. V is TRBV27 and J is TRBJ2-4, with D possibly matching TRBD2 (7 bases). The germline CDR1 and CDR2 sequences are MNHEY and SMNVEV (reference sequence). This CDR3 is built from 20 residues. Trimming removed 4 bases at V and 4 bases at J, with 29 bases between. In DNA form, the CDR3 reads TGTGCCAGCAGTTCTGAAGGGGGGGCGAACCTTCGCCATGGTAAAAACATTCAGTACTTC. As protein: CASSSEGGANLRHGKNIQYF.

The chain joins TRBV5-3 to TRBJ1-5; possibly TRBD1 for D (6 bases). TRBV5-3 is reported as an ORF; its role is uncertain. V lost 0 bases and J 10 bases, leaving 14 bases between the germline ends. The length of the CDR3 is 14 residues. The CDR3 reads CARSLESSGVPQHF. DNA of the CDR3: TGTGCCAGAAGCTTGGAATCATCAGGGGTACCCCAGCATTTT.

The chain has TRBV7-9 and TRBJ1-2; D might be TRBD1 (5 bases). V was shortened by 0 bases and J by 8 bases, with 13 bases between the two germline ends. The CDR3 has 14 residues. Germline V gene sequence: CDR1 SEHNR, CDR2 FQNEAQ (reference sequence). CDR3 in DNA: TGTGCCAGCAGCTTAGCGGGCGGGGCGCGGGGCTACACCTTC. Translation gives CASSLAGGARGYTF.